This is a list of T cell receptor beta chains from one sample in a study of tumor and adjacent non-tumor tissue in lung cancer. TCRdb re-called the multiplex PCR reads through MiXCR, storing one row per CDR3 protein. This table holds around 200,000 distinct CDR3 sequences, approximately 74% found once. The sequencing sample was made of lung tumor tissue. The receptors originated from a man in his sixties with non-small cell lung cancer. The CDR3 runs from the conserved cysteine through the conserved F or W. The D gene is left open where the match is weak. The listing skips clone size in some rows; elsewhere it reads once, few, many or a size class.

J	V	size	D	CDR3	DNA
TRBJ2-3	TRBV6-9	once	.	CTSSYPEARYTDTQYF	TGTACCAGCAGTTACCCCGAAGCCAGATACACAGATACGCAGTATTTT
TRBJ2-7	TRBV6-6	few	.	CASSCSTDGNEQYF	TGTGCCAGCAGTTGCTCGACGGATGGGAACGAGCAGTACTTC
TRBJ2-4	TRBV5-1	.	TRBD2	CASSFSGGVSKKIQYF	TGCGCCAGCAGCTTTAGCGGGGGGGTGTCCAAAAAGATTCAGTATTTC
TRBJ1-1	TRBV4-3	.	.	CASNQDVPGSSGTEAFF	TGCGCCAGCAACCAGGATGTTCCGGGCAGTTCGGGCACTGAAGCTTTCTTT
TRBJ2-2	TRBV29-1	medium-sized	.	CSVEKGDTVTGELFF	TGCAGCGTAGAAAAGGGGGACACGGTCACCGGGGAGCTGTTTTTT
TRBJ2-1	TRBV5-4	.	.	CASSFGGPGKEQFF	TGTGCCAGCAGCTTCGGGGGGCCGGGAAAGGAGCAGTTCTTC
TRBJ1-2	TRBV29-1	many	.	CSADGGGNYGYTF	TGCAGCGCAGATGGGGGAGGCAACTATGGCTACACCTTC
TRBJ2-7	TRBV12-3/TRBV12-4	.	.	CASSLAGDNYEQYF	TGTGCCAGCAGTTTAGCGGGGGATAACTACGAGCAGTACTTC
TRBJ2-5	TRBV11-1	.	.	CASSLGSGRRETQYF	TGTGCCAGCAGCCTAGGATCGGGGCGCAGGGAGACCCAGTACTTC
TRBJ2-5	TRBV12-5	.	TRBD1	CASGTGNGETPYF	TGTGCTAGTGGGACAGGGAACGGAGAGACCCCGTACTTC
TRBJ2-3	TRBV5-4	few	.	CASSFKQGDTQYF	TGTGCCAGCAGCTTTAAACAGGGAGATACGCAGTATTTT
TRBJ1-2	TRBV4-2	.	.	CASSQDGRGDYGFTF	TGTGCCAGCAGCCAAGATGGTCGTGGGGACTATGGCTTCACCTTC
TRBJ2-2	TRBV4-2	.	.	CASSQATGGSGELFF	TGTGCCAGCAGCCAAGCGACAGGAGGCTCCGGGGAGCTGTTTTTT
TRBJ2-7	TRBV12-3/TRBV12-4	once	.	CASSLAWQAYEQYF	TGTGCCAGCAGTTTAGCGTGGCAGGCCTACGAGCAGTACTTC
TRBJ2-5	TRBV29-1	.	.	CIVRRDGETQYF	TGCATTGTTCGACGGGACGGAGAGACCCAGTACTTC
TRBJ2-3	TRBV4-3	.	.	CASSQDRAGITDTQYF	TGTGCCAGCAGCCAAGATAGAGCGGGCATCACTGATACGCAGTATTTT
TRBJ2-5	TRBV20-1	.	.	CSTRAAGKETQYF	TGCAGTACTAGAGCGGCAGGGAAAGAGACCCAGTACTTC
TRBJ2-1	TRBV20-1	once	.	CSSRGTLLYNEQFF	TGCAGTTCTAGGGGGACTTTGCTCTACAATGAGCAATTCTTC
TRBJ1-6	TRBV5-6	.	TRBD1	CASSGRNPGQGSPPLHF	TGTGCCAGCAGCGGGAGAAATCCGGGACAGGGAAGTCCACCCCTCCACTTT
TRBJ2-7	TRBV5-1	.	.	CASILGEPREFYEQYF	TGCGCCAGCATCTTAGGAGAGCCCCGAGAGTTCTACGAGCAGTACTTC
TRBJ1-5	TRBV12-3/TRBV12-4	.	TRBD1	CASSLQGVFGQLQHF	TGTGCCAGCAGTCTTCAGGGGGTATTTGGACAGCTCCAGCATTTT
TRBJ1-5	TRBV4-1	many	.	CASSQDPGYSNQPQHF	TGCGCCAGCAGCCAAGACCCAGGGTATAGCAATCAGCCCCAGCATTTT
TRBJ2-1	TRBV11-3	.	.	CASSLGTKSPNEQLF	TGTGCCAGTAGCTTAGGGACAAAAAGCCCCAATGAGCAGTTGTTC
TRBJ1-6	TRBV10-1	few	TRBD1	CASSERQGYTPLHF	TGCGCCAGCAGTGAGAGACAGGGGTATACACCCCTCCACTTT
TRBJ1-1	TRBV5-1	.	.	CASSFIGNRATEAFF	TGCGCCAGCAGCTTCATAGGGAATAGGGCCACTGAAGCTTTCTTT
TRBJ2-1	TRBV5-5	.	.	CASSFSSTSYNEQFF	TGTGCCAGCAGCTTCTCTAGCACTTCCTACAATGAACAGTTCTTT
TRBJ2-2	TRBV11-3	.	TRBD1	CATSPRQGVTGELFF	TGTGCCACCAGTCCAAGACAGGGGGTCACCGGGGAGCTGTTTTTT
TRBJ1-1	TRBV5-4	.	.	CASSLLQGETEAFF	TGTGCCAGCAGCTTGTTGCAGGGAGAAACTGAAGCTTTCTTT
TRBJ2-7	TRBV6-2/TRBV6-3	many	.	CASSYSGTVLLEQYF	TGTGCCAGCAGTTACTCTGGGACGGTTTTACTCGAGCAGTACTTC
TRBJ1-1	TRBV20-1	few	.	CSAPGGPITEAFF	TGCAGTGCTCCCGGAGGCCCAATCACTGAAGCTTTCTTT
TRBJ2-7	TRBV29-1	many	.	CSVARSSYEQYF	TGCAGCGTTGCCAGGAGCTCCTACGAGCAGTACTTC
TRBJ2-1	TRBV4-2	.	TRBD2	CASNSGTSGEGYNEQFF	TGTGCCAGCAACTCCGGGACTAGCGGGGAGGGGTACAATGAGCAGTTCTTC
TRBJ2-3	TRBV11-3	.	TRBD2	CTSSLQPGLSIDTQYF	TGTACCAGCAGCTTACAACCGGGACTAAGCATAGATACGCAGTATTTT
TRBJ2-5	TRBV11-3	.	.	CASSPSVGKTQYF	TGTGCCAGCAGCCCTAGCGTAGGAAAGACCCAGTACTTC
TRBJ1-1	TRBV11-2	many	.	CASSLDLTEAFF	TGTGCCAGCAGCTTAGATCTCACTGAAGCTTTCTTT
TRBJ1-1	TRBV12-3/TRBV12-4	.	TRBD1	CASATGEGWIEAFF	TGTGCCAGCGCTACAGGGGAGGGCTGGATTGAAGCTTTCTTT
TRBJ1-3	TRBV7-9	.	TRBD1	CASSLGQAENTIYF	TGTGCCAGCAGCTTGGGACAGGCTGAAAACACCATATATTTT
TRBJ2-3	TRBV20-1	.	.	CSASRGGGSDTQYF	TGCAGTGCTAGTAGGGGGGGAGGGTCAGATACGCAGTATTTT
TRBJ1-2	TRBV6-2/TRBV6-3	.	.	CASRAGLRGYTF	TGTGCCAGCAGAGCGGGACTTCGGGGCTACACCTTC
TRBJ2-5	TRBV7-9	few	.	CASSLALGQHQYF	TGTGCCAGCAGCTTAGCGCTTGGCCAGCACCAGTACTTC
TRBJ2-7	TRBV5-4	.	TRBD2	CTSSTGLAGMEQYF	TGTACCAGCAGCACGGGACTAGCGGGGATGGAGCAGTACTTC
TRBJ2-4	TRBV20-1	once	.	CSAREPQDPAKNIQYF	TGCAGTGCTAGAGAACCACAGGATCCAGCCAAAAACATTCAGTACTTC
TRBJ2-3	TRBV11-1	once	.	CASILKGTDTQYF	TGTGCCAGCATCCTTAAGGGCACGGATACGCAGTATTTT